This entry lists 8 T cell receptor beta chains sequenced from one sample in a study of cytomegalovirus exposure and HLA in healthy donors. PCR used 60 Vbeta primers and 13 Jbeta primers. Here immunoSEQ multiplex PCR was the method, and the copy in TCRdb shows in-frame clones only, minus some. Of over 150,000 clones listed, approximately 72% were seen once; the top ten hold about 2.7%. The sequenced material came from PBMCs. These receptors all stem from a man aged 18 to 29 in good health and CMV-seronegative.

J is TRBJ2-2 and V is TRBV10-3, with TRBD1 matching 11 bases. V was clipped by 8 bases and J by 6 bases; unmatched bases: 2. Germline CDR1 is ENHRY and CDR2 is SYGVKD. CDR3 size: 13 residues. CDR3 coding DNA: TGTGCCATCCCGGGACAGGGGGCCGGGGAGCTGTTTTTT. Protein product: CAIPGQGAGELFF.

The sample holds a few counts of this clone. This chain links TRBV19 with TRBJ1-5, with 7 bases lining up with TRBD1. With V trimmed by 5 bases and J by 3 bases, 4 bases remained unmatched. Germline V CDR1 and CDR2: LNHDA, SQIVND (reference sequence). The CDR3 extends over 14 amino acids. The CDR3 sequence: CASSLGTVNQPQHF. The CDR3 bases are TGTGCCAGTAGTCTTGGGACAGTCAATCAGCCCCAGCATTTT. The variable domain in full, completed from reference TRBV19 and TRBJ1-5, reads DGGITQSPKYLFRKEGQNVTLSCEQNLNHDAMYWYRQDPGQGLRLIYYSQIVNDFQKGDIAEGYSVSREKKESFPLTVTSAQKNPTAFYLCASSLGTVNQPQHFGDGTRLSIL.

V and J are TRBV4-1 and TRBJ2-7, with a possible D match to TRBD2 (6 bases). CDR1 is MGHRA and CDR2 is YSYEKL in the germline V gene. Trimming left V 2 bases short and J 3 bases short, with 11 bases between. This CDR3 comprises 14 residues. CDR3 loop: CASSQTAGNYEQYV. CDR3 DNA sequence: TGCGCCAGCAGCCAAACCGCGGGGAACTACGAGCAGTACGTC.

The chain employs TRBV6-6 and TRBJ1-5; 9 bases agree with TRBD1. The CDR3 contains 15 residues. V gave up 6 bases and J gave up 7 bases; unmatched junction bases: 10. Germline lookup yields CDR1 MNHNY and CDR2 SVGAGI (reference sequence). DNA for the CDR3: TGTGCCAGCAGCCTTACAGGGGGCTTAGGCCAGCCCCAGCATTTT. It is translated as CASSLTGGLGQPQHF.

The chain employs TRBV28 and TRBJ2-5, with 7 bases matching TRBD1. This CDR3 spans 15 amino acids. Per germline, CDR1 MDHEN and CDR2 SYDVKM. V shed 5 bases, J shed 2 bases, and the junction held 8 bases outside the gene matches. CDR3 amino acids: CASSGLRQGQETQYF. The CDR3 DNA reads as TGTGCCAGCAGTGGCTTGAGACAGGGTCAAGAGACCCAGTACTTC.

The chain joins TRBV6-1 to TRBJ2-2; the D gene is possibly TRBD2 (5 bases). The CDR3 loop spans 16 amino acids. Germline CDR1 and CDR2: MNHNS and SASEGT. Trimming removed 2 bases at V and 7 bases at J, with 17 bases between. The CDR3 loop is CASSEWSWVEGGELFF. CDR3 sequence (DNA): TGTGCCAGCAGTGAATGGTCGTGGGTCGAGGGCGGGGAGCTGTTTTTT.

The chain uses TRBV10-3 and TRBJ2-6; 9 bases line up with TRBD1. Germline-derived CDR1 and CDR2 are ENHRY and SYGVKD. The CDR3 is 16 residues long. Trimming took 0 bases from V and 6 from J; bases not matched to a gene: 3. This chain's CDR3 is CAISESVQGAANVLTF. In DNA form, the CDR3 reads TGTGCCATCAGTGAGTCTGTACAGGGGGCGGCCAACGTCCTGACTTTC.

J is TRBJ2-3 and V is TRBV6-1; D not certain. CDR3 size: 12 residues. Germline V gene data show CDR1 as MNHNS and CDR2 as SASEGT. The ends were cut back, 4 bases at V and 3 bases at J, with 5 bases in the middle. This CDR3 reads CASSGRTDTQYF. Here the CDR3 DNA reads TGTGCCAGCAGTGGTAGAACAGATACGCAGTATTTT.